This T cell receptor (beta chain) appears in the sequencing data of a study of identical twins. CDR3 size: 15 residues. V was trimmed by 5 bases and J by 0 bases, leaving 12 bases between them. The germline V gene encodes CDR1 MDHEN and CDR2 SYDVKM. TCRdb re-called the 5' RACE reads through MiXCR, storing one row per CDR3 protein. The table lists 310,000 or so distinct CDR3 sequences, 6.5% to 9.5% of them singletons. In this sample, this clonotype turned up many times. This sample also belongs to another study, concerning yellow fever vaccine responses in identical twins.

The clonotype comes from a woman aged 18-35 years in good health. The chain is built from TRBV28 and TRBJ2-3; possible D gene TRBD1, 6 bases. Sequencing was done on a sample of memory (CD45RO+) T cells sorted from blood. CDR3 in DNA: TGTGCCAGCAGTACCGGGACAACTAGCACAGATACGCAGTATTTT. It is translated as CASSTGTTSTDTQYF.